This TCR beta chain is drawn from a study of OX40 agonist ivuxolimab in advanced cancers. Overall study: Cancers in dose escalation were hepatocellular, melanoma, renal cell and head and neck.

Trimming removed 5 bases from V and 2 bases from J, with 19 bases in between. Germline values: CDR1 LGHNA, CDR2 YNFKEQ. The CDR3 is 16 residues long. The table came from immunoSEQ multiplex PCR; TCRdb's copy has only in-frame clones and leaves some out. This table has roughly 74,000 clones, 84% appearing once. The source was CD4+ or CD8+ T cells sorted from blood, collected in a trial of the OX40 agonist ivuxolimab. This chain uses TRBV4-2 with TRBJ2-7, with D possibly matching TRBD1 (6 bases). This sequence originates from an adult with an advanced solid tumor such as melanoma, head and neck, liver or kidney cancer. The CDR3 coding sequence is TGTGCCAGCAGCAGAGACCGGGACAAAAAGACCTACGAGCAGTACTTC. It specifies CASSRDRDKKTYEQYF.